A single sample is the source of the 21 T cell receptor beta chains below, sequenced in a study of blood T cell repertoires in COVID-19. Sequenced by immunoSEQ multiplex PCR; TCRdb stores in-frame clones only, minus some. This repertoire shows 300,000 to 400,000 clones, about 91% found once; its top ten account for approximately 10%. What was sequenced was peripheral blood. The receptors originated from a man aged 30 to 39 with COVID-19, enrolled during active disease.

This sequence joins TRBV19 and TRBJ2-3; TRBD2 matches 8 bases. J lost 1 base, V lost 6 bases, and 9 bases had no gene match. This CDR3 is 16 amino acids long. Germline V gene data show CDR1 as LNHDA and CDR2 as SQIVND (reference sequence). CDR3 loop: CASSHGAGDGTDTQYF. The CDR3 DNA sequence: TGTGCCAGTAGCCACGGAGCGGGGGATGGCACAGATACGCAGTATTTT.

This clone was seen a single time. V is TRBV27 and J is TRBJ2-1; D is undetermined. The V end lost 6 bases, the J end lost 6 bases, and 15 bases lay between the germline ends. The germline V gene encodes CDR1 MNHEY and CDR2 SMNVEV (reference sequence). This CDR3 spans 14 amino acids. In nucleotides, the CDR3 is TGTGCCAGCAGCCTCCGGGTGGCAGTCAATGAGCAGTTCTTC. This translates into CASSLRVAVNEQFF.

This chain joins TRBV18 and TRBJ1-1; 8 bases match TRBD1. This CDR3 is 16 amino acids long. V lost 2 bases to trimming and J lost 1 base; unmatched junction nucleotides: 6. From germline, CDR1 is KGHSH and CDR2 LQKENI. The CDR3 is CASSPGAGTGNTEAFF. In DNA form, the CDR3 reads TGTGCCAGCTCACCAGGCGCCGGGACAGGGAACACTGAAGCTTTCTTT.

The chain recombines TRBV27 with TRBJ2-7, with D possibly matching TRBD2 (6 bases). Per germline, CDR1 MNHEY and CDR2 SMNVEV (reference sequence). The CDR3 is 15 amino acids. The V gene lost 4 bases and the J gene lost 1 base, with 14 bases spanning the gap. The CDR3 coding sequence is TGTGCCAGCAGTTCCCCCTCGGCGGGGTCCTACGAGCAGTACTTC. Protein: CASSSPSAGSYEQYF.

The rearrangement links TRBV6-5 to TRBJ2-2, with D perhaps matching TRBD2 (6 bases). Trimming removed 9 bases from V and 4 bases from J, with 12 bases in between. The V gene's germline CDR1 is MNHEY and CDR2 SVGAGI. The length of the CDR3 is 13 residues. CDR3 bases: TGTGCCAGTTACTCAGCGGGCACCGGGGAGCTGTTTTTT. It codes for CASYSAGTGELFF.

The CDR3 reads CASSPQHNNYGYTF. The CDR3 nucleotides read TGTGCCAGCTCACCACAGCATAATAACTATGGCTACACCTTC. The rearrangement joins TRBV18 to TRBJ1-2; D remains unclear. Germline CDR1 is KGHSH and CDR2 is LQKENI. The CDR3 has 14 amino acids. V lost 1 base to trimming and J lost 1 base, with 7 bases between them.

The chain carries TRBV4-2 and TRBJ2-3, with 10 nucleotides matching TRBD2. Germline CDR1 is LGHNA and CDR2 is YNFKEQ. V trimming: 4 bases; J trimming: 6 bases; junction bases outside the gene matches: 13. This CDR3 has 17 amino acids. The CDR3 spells CASSPPEASGRSDTQYF. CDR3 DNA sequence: TGTGCCAGCAGCCCCCCCGAAGCTAGCGGGAGATCGGATACGCAGTATTTT.

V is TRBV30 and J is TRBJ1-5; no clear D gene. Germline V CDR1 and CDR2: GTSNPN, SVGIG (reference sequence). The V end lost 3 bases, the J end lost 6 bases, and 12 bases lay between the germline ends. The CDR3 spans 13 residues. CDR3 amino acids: CAWREAVGQPQHF. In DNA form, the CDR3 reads TGTGCCTGGAGAGAGGCAGTGGGTCAGCCCCAGCATTTT. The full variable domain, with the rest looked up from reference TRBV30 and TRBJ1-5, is SQTIHQWPATLVQPVGSPLSLECTVEGTSNPNLYWYRQAAGRGLQLLFYSVGIGQISSEVPQNLSASRPQDRQFILSSKKLLLSDSGFYLCAWREAVGQPQHFGDGTRLSIL.

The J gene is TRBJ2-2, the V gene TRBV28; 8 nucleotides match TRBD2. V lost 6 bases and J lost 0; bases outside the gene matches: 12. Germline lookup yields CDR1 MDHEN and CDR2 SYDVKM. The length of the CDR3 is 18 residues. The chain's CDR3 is CASSPLGAAGANTGELFF. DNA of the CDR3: TGTGCCAGCAGCCCCCTCGGGGCAGCGGGAGCGAACACCGGGGAGCTGTTTTTT.

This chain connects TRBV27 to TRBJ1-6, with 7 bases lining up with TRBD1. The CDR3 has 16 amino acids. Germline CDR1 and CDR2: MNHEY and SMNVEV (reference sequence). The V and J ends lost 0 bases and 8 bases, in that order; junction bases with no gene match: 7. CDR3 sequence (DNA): TGTGCCAGCAGTTTATCGCCAGGGGGAAATCATTCACCCCTCCACTTT. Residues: CASSLSPGGNHSPLHF.

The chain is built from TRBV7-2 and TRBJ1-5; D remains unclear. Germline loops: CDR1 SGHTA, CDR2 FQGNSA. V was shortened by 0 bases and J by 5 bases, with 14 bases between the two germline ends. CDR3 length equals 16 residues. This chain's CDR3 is CASSLAAGSPHQPQHF. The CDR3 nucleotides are TGTGCCAGCAGCTTAGCGGCAGGATCGCCCCATCAGCCCCAGCATTTT.

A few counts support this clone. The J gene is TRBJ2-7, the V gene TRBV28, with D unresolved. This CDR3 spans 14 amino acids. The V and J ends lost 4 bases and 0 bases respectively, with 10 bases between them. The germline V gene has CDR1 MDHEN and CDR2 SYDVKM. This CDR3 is CASSSPQVSYEQYF. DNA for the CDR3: TGTGCCAGCAGTTCCCCCCAGGTCTCCTACGAGCAGTACTTC.

Here the CDR3 DNA reads TGTGCCAGCAGTGAGAAGGGACTCCTATCCTACGAGCAGTACTTC. This encodes CASSEKGLLSYEQYF. The V gene is TRBV2, the J gene TRBJ2-7, with a weak D call TRBD2 (6 bases). With 3 bases removed from V and 1 base from J, the gap between germline ends came to 13 bases. Per germline, CDR1 SNHLY and CDR2 FYNNEI. The CDR3 consists of 15 residues.

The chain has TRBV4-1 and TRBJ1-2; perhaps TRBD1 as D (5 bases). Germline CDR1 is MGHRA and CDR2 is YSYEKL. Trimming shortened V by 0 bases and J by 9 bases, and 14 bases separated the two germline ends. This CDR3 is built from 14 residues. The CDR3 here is CASSQDSQGLSYTF. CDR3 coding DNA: TGCGCCAGCAGCCAAGACAGCCAGGGACTTAGCTACACCTTC.

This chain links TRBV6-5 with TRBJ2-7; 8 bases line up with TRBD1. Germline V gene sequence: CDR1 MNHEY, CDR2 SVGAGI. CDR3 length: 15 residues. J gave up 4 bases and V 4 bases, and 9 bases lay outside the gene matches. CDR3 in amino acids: CASSFRGRGVYEQYF. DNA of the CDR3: TGTGCCAGCAGTTTCAGGGGGCGAGGGGTATACGAGCAGTACTTC.

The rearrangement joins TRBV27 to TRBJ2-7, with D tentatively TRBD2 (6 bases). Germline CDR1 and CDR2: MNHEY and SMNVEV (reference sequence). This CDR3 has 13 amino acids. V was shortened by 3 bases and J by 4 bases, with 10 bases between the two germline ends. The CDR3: CASSFYGGYEQYF. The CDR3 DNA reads TGTGCCAGCAGTTTTTATGGGGGGTACGAGCAGTACTTC.

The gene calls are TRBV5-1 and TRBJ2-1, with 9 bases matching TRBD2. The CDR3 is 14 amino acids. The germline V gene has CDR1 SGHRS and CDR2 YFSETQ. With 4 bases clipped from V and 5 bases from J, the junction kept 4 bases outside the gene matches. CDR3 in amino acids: CASSIVAGDNEQFF. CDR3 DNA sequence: TGCGCCAGCAGCATAGTAGCGGGGGACAATGAGCAGTTCTTC.

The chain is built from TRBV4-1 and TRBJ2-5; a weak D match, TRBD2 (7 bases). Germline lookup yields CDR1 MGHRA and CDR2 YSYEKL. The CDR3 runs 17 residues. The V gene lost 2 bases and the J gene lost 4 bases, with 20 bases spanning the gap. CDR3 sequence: CASSQFVLGGGPETQYF. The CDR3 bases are TGCGCCAGCAGCCAATTCGTTCTAGGGGGGGGCCCAGAGACCCAGTACTTC.

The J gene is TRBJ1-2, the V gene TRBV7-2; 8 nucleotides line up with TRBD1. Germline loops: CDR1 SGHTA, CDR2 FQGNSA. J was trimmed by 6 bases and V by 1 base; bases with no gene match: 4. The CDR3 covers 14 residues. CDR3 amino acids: CASSLEQGADGYTF. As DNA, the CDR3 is TGTGCCAGCAGCTTAGAGCAGGGGGCGGATGGCTACACCTTC.

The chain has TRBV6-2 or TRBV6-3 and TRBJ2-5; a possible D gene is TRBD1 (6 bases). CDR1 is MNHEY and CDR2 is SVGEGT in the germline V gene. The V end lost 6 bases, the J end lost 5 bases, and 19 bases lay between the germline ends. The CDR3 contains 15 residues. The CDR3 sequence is CASRPPTDRKETQYF. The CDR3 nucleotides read TGTGCCAGCAGGCCTCCTACCGACAGGAAGGAGACCCAGTACTTC.

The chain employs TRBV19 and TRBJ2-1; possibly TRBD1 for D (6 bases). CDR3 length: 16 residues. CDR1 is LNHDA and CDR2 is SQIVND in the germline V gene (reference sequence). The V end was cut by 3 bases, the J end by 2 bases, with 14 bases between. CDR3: CASSIDHREPYNEQFF. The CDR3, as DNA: TGTGCCAGTAGTATCGATCACAGGGAACCCTACAATGAGCAGTTCTTC.